The 24 T cell receptor beta chains reported below all come from one sample, sequenced in a study of blood T cell repertoires in COVID-19. Method: immunoSEQ multiplex PCR; TCRdb's copy keeps in-frame clones and lacks some. The sample contains about 79,000 clones, roughly 89% of which appear only once. The sequenced sample was peripheral blood. All receptors derive from a man in his 70s with active or convalescent COVID-19.

The chain combines TRBV6-6 with TRBJ1-2; 7 bases fit TRBD1. J was trimmed by 5 bases and V by 4 bases; bases with no gene match: 4. The V gene's germline CDR1 is MNHNY and CDR2 SVGAGI (reference sequence). The CDR3 is 13 residues long. The CDR3 protein is CASSSQTGYGYTF. In DNA form, the CDR3 reads TGTGCCAGCAGTTCCCAGACAGGGTATGGCTACACCTTC.

This chain uses TRBV28 with TRBJ1-1; maybe TRBD1 (5 bases). Germline V gives CDR1 MDHEN, CDR2 SYDVKM. V dropped 4 bases and J dropped 3 bases, with 18 bases sitting between them. This CDR3 has 16 amino acids. The CDR3 spells CASSSAPGGVDTEAFF. The CDR3 region has the DNA TGTGCCAGCAGTTCGGCCCCTGGGGGGGTGGACACTGAAGCTTTCTTT.

The CDR3 region is CASSLNDRVGEQYF. The CDR3 coding sequence is TGTGCCAGCAGTTTAAACGACAGGGTGGGCGAGCAGTACTTC. J is TRBJ2-7 and V is TRBV28; TRBD1 aligns across 7 bases. The V gene's germline CDR1 is MDHEN and CDR2 SYDVKM. This CDR3 region has 14 residues. V lost 2 bases to trimming and J lost 6 bases; unmatched junction nucleotides: 7.

As DNA, the CDR3 is TGCGCCAGCAGCCAAGAAGGGGGACTAGCGGGAGATACGCAGTATTTT. It is translated as CASSQEGGLAGDTQYF. The chain recombines TRBV4-3 with TRBJ2-3; 12 bases fit TRBD2. The V and J ends lost 0 bases and 5 bases, in that order; junction bases with no gene match: 3. The CDR3 totals 16 residues. Germline lookup yields CDR1 LGHNA and CDR2 YSLEER.

The count of this clone is one. The rearrangement joins TRBV12-2 to TRBJ2-3; the D call in the table, TRBD2, was not verified against the DNA. TRBV12-2 counts as a pseudogene. This CDR3 is 17 amino acids long. CDR3 sequence reads: CASRPRTSGSSTDTQYF. The CDR3 nucleotides are TGTGCAAGTCGCCCACGGACTAGCGGGTCTAGCACAGATACGCAGTATTTT.

The rearrangement uses TRBV11-2 and TRBJ2-2, with unresolved D. This CDR3 spans 14 amino acids. V was pared by 1 base and J by 5 bases, with 8 bases between. Germline assignment: CDR1 SGHAT and CDR2 FQNNGV. CDR3 sequence reads: CASSLGARTGELFF. For the CDR3, the DNA is TGTGCCAGCAGCTTAGGGGCACGGACCGGGGAGCTGTTTTTT.

The V and J genes are TRBV30 and TRBJ1-2, with TRBD1 matching over 10 bases. The V gene's germline CDR1 is GTSNPN and CDR2 SVGIG (reference sequence). This CDR3 is built from 15 residues. J gave up 7 bases and V 0 bases, and 8 bases lay outside the gene matches. The CDR3 DNA reads TGTGCCTGGAGTGTGATCTCGACAGGGGGCCTTGGCTACACCTTC. This gives the protein CAWSVISTGGLGYTF.

This rearrangement joins TRBV5-4 to TRBJ2-7, with 10 bases identical to TRBD1. J gave up 4 bases and V 3 bases, and 1 base lay outside the gene matches. The germline V gene encodes CDR1 SGHNT and CDR2 YYREEE (reference sequence). The CDR3 runs to 13 residues. Here the CDR3 DNA reads TGTGCCAGCAGCTGGGACAGGGGATACGAGCAGTACTTC. Its translation: CASSWDRGYEQYF.

The chain carries TRBV27 and TRBJ2-7; 7 nucleotides line up with TRBD2. The J segment lost 2 bases and the V segment lost 5 bases, leaving 6 bases of the junction unmatched. Germline CDR1 reads MNHEY; CDR2 reads SMNVEV (reference sequence). This CDR3 is built from 14 residues. CDR3 in DNA: TGTGCCAGCAGTCCGCGCGGGAGAGCCTACGAGCAGTACTTC. Translating gives CASSPRGRAYEQYF.

This chain links TRBV6-1 with TRBJ2-7; TRBD1 aligns across 10 bases. V shed 0 bases, J shed 4 bases, and the junction held 3 bases outside the gene matches. Germline V lookup: CDR1 MNHNS, CDR2 SASEGT. This CDR3 spans 15 amino acids. The CDR3 DNA reads as TGTGCCAGCAGTGAAGCGGGGACAGGGGTATACGAGCAGTACTTC. Protein product: CASSEAGTGVYEQYF.

The gene calls are TRBV11-2 and TRBJ2-7, with D unclear. The CDR3 runs 13 residues. Germline lookup yields CDR1 SGHAT and CDR2 FQNNGV. V was pared by 5 bases and J by 2 bases, with 10 bases between. As DNA, the CDR3 is TGTGCCAGCAGCCAACAGTTAACCTACGAGCAGTACTTC. Encoded protein: CASSQQLTYEQYF.

J is TRBJ1-2 and V is TRBV11-2; no definite D call. The CDR3 contains 17 residues. Germline V gene sequence: CDR1 SGHAT, CDR2 FQNNGV. V lost 5 bases and J lost 4, with 23 bases in between. CDR3 in amino acids: CASSRLGRENGPYGYTF. For the CDR3, the DNA is TGTGCCAGCAGCCGTTTGGGGAGGGAGAATGGTCCCTATGGCTACACCTTC.

The chain links TRBV6-5 to TRBJ1-4; weak D call: TRBD1 (5 bases). CDR1 is MNHEY, CDR2 SVGAGI, per germline. The V end lost 6 bases, the J end lost 7 bases, and 18 bases lay between the germline ends. The CDR3 runs to 15 residues. The CDR3 reads CASRRDSYQREKLFF. The CDR3 DNA reads TGTGCCAGCAGGCGCGACAGCTATCAACGTGAAAAACTGTTTTTT.

The CDR3 spells CASIIPGLAGVSAYNEQFF. The CDR3 region has the DNA TGTGCCAGTATTATTCCGGGACTAGCGGGAGTTTCGGCCTACAATGAGCAGTTCTTC. The chain couples TRBV19 to TRBJ2-1; 14 nucleotides line up with TRBD2. The length of the CDR3 is 19 residues. Germline V lookup: CDR1 LNHDA, CDR2 SQIVND (reference sequence). Trimming cost V 7 bases and J 2 bases; bases outside gene matches: 13.

The rearrangement uses TRBV14 and TRBJ2-3; 9 nucleotides agree with TRBD1. Per the germline V gene, CDR1 is SGHDN and CDR2 is FVKESK. The CDR3 consists of 16 residues. Germline trimming cut 4 bases from V and 2 bases from J; bases unmatched to any gene: 7. As DNA, the CDR3 is TGTGCCAGCAGCCCATCCGGGACAGGGTTCACAGATACGCAGTATTTT. This codes for CASSPSGTGFTDTQYF.

The chain recombines TRBV6-5 with TRBJ1-1; D might be TRBD1 (6 bases). The V and J ends lost 8 bases and 4 bases respectively, with 8 bases between them. There are 11 residues in the CDR3. Germline CDR1 reads MNHEY; CDR2 reads SVGAGI. This CDR3 reads CASLGATEAFF. For the CDR3, the DNA is TGTGCCAGCCTGGGGGCCACTGAAGCTTTCTTT.

The V call is TRBV6-5, the J call TRBJ1-2; D ambiguous. Germline V gene data show CDR1 as MNHEY and CDR2 as SVGAGI. The V gene lost 3 bases and the J gene lost 8 bases, with 10 bases spanning the gap. This CDR3 is 12 amino acids long. The CDR3 protein is CASSYSPGGYTF. DNA of the CDR3: TGTGCCAGCAGTTATAGTCCAGGAGGCTACACCTTC.

This clone was seen only once. This chain uses TRBV29-1 with TRBJ2-2, with D tentatively TRBD1 (6 bases). With 1 base removed from V and 5 bases from J, the gap between germline ends came to 11 bases. Per germline, CDR1 SQVTM and CDR2 ANQGSEA. CDR3 size: 14 residues. The CDR3 bases are TGCAGCGTTGAAGGCCAGGGGTGGACCGGGGAGCTGTTTTTT. As protein: CSVEGQGWTGELFF.

The chain combines TRBV6-5 with TRBJ2-1; maybe TRBD2 (5 bases). CDR1 is MNHEY and CDR2 is SVGAGI in the germline V gene. The CDR3 sequence is 15 residues long. The V gene lost 7 bases and the J gene lost 9 bases, with 22 bases spanning the gap. This CDR3 is CASTGPHGLGGEQFF. As DNA, the CDR3 is TGTGCCAGCACCGGACCCCACGGGCTAGGAGGTGAGCAGTTCTTC.

This sequence joins TRBV10-3 and TRBJ1-1; TRBD1 aligns across 10 bases. The CDR3 loop spans 16 amino acids. Germline V gives CDR1 ENHRY, CDR2 SYGVKD. V dropped 5 bases and J dropped 0; count of bases not matched to a gene: 6. DNA for the CDR3: TGTGCCATCAGTCCGGGACAGGGGCGTATGAACACTGAAGCTTTCTTT. It codes for CAISPGQGRMNTEAFF.

The chain has TRBV6-9 and TRBJ2-1, with D possibly matching TRBD2 (6 bases). V dropped 4 bases and J dropped 2 bases, with 24 bases sitting between them. This CDR3 comprises 19 residues. The germline V gene encodes CDR1 MNHGY and CDR2 SVAAGI. The CDR3 protein is CASSSSTERRAVPYNEQFF. CDR3 bases: TGTGCCAGCAGTTCATCCACCGAGCGGAGGGCAGTGCCCTACAATGAGCAGTTCTTC.

V is TRBV28 and J is TRBJ1-4; weak D call: TRBD1 (6 bases). CDR3 length: 14 amino acids. Germline values: CDR1 MDHEN, CDR2 SYDVKM. Trimming cost V 3 bases and J 8 bases, with 13 bases left between them. The CDR3 loop reads CASSFEGVREKLFF. CDR3 sequence (DNA): TGTGCCAGCAGTTTTGAGGGGGTTCGGGAAAAACTGTTTTTT. Full variable domain (rest looked up from reference TRBV28 and TRBJ1-4): DVKVTQSSRYLVKRTGEKVFLECVQDMDHENMFWYRQDPGLGLRLIYFSYDVKMKEKGDIPEGYSVSREKKERFSLILESASTNQTSMYLCASSFEGVREKLFFGSGTQLSVL.

V usage is TRBV28 and J usage is TRBJ1-1, with D possibly matching TRBD1 (6 bases). The CDR3 has 14 residues. Germline lookup yields CDR1 MDHEN and CDR2 SYDVKM. The ends were cut back, 6 bases at V and 0 bases at J, with 11 bases in the middle. Written as DNA, the CDR3 is TGTGCCAGCAGGGACAGACCCTTGAACACTGAAGCTTTCTTT. Translation: CASRDRPLNTEAFF.

This clone is a singleton in its sample. The chain has TRBV9 and TRBJ2-7; 10 nucleotides align to TRBD2. This CDR3 contains 14 residues. Germline V gene lookup returns CDR1 SGDLS and CDR2 YYNGEE. V shed 2 bases, J shed 3 bases, and the junction held 2 bases outside the gene matches. CDR3 DNA sequence: TGTGCCAGCAGCGTCGGGACTAGCGTCTACGAGCAGTACTTC. This encodes CASSVGTSVYEQYF. Based on the CDR3 plus reference TRBV9 and TRBJ2-7, the full variable domain is DSGVTQTPKHLITATGQRVTLRCSPRSGDLSVYWYQQSLDQGLQFLIQYYNGEERAKGNILERFSAQQFPDLHSELNLSSLELGDSALYFCASSVGTSVYEQYFGPGTRLTVT.